This TCR beta chain was profiled in a study of shared clonotypes between healthy human individuals. Study background: Each donor's CD8 memory used one plate, CD8 naive two, each CD4 subset three.

V was shortened by 5 bases and J by 4 bases, with 17 bases between the two germline ends. Germline V gives CDR1 SEHNR, CDR2 FQNEAQ (reference sequence). This CDR3 is built from 15 residues. A remark on this clone: Antigen: not known.

Findings and limits, study-wide: Rarefaction curves obtained for sorted subsets showed sequencing incomplete despite large depth. Relative to memory subsets, naive subsets generally showed larger estimated richness.

The assay was carried out at the deep level. Sequencing used immunoSEQ multiplex PCR; TCRdb keeps in-frame clones, though not all of them. The sample has 2.5 million or so clones, approximately 92% seen once. The clonotype comes from a man aged 18 to 30 in good health. The specimen sequenced was naive CD4+ T cells sorted from blood. Subset in this sample: CD45RA+ positively selected. The V gene is TRBV7-9, the J gene TRBJ1-1; D remains unclear. The CDR3 protein is CASSLRGPSGTEAFF. CDR3 sequence (DNA): TGTGCCAGCAGCCTAAGAGGACCCTCGGGCACTGAAGCTTTCTTT.